These T cell receptor beta chains were read from a single sample in a study of blood T cell repertoires in COVID-19. TCRdb keeps only in-frame clones here, not all; method: immunoSEQ multiplex PCR. In the table there are 100,000 or so clones, 81% of which are singletons. Source material: peripheral blood. The receptor source for this set is an elderly man with acute or convalescent COVID-19. Both conserved end residues are part of each CDR3. A D gene is named only where the DNA matches it firmly. Some rows have no size entry. The others give once, few or many, or a class for an expanded clone.

size	V	D	J	CDR3	DNA
-	TRBV14	TRBD1	TRBJ1-1	CASSQGTGFKAFF	TGTGCCAGCAGCCAGGGGACAGGGTTCAAGGCTTTCTTT
-	TRBV7-2	TRBD2	TRBJ2-3	CASSILAGGTDTQYF	TGTGCCAGCAGCATTCTAGCGGGAGGTACAGATACGCAGTATTTT
-	TRBV29-1	TRBD2	TRBJ2-1	CSVSPLGGRVNKDNEQFF	TGCAGCGTAAGCCCGCTGGGCGGGAGAGTAAATAAGGACAATGAGCAGTTCTTC
-	TRBV6-5	-	TRBJ2-6	CASSPRGTGANVLTF	TGTGCCAGCAGTCCCAGAGGAACTGGGGCCAACGTCCTGACTTTC
-	TRBV6-1	TRBD1	TRBJ1-1	CASSEHNRDSEAFF	TGTGCCAGCAGTGAACATAACCGGGACAGCGAAGCTTTCTTT
once	TRBV18	-	TRBJ2-2	CASSPLQGLAGELFF	TGTGCCAGCTCACCACTGCAGGGACTCGCCGGGGAGCTGTTTTTT
-	TRBV7-9	-	TRBJ2-5	CASSVLETQYF	TGTGCCAGCAGCGTATTAGAGACCCAGTACTTC
once	TRBV28	-	TRBJ2-7	CATSRGSRYSYEQYF	TGTGCCACCAGCAGGGGCAGCCGATACTCCTACGAGCAGTACTTC
many	TRBV28	-	TRBJ1-5	CASLNSFEGGQPQHF	TGTGCCAGCCTAAACAGTTTCGAGGGAGGTCAGCCCCAGCATTTT
-	TRBV6-5	TRBD1	TRBJ1-6	CASSYQEGAYSPLHF	TGTGCCAGCAGTTACCAGGAGGGGGCATATTCACCCCTCCACTTT
once	TRBV18	-	TRBJ1-4	CASSLGGHLNEKLFF	TGTGCCAGCTCACTTGGGGGACACCTTAATGAAAAACTGTTTTTT
-	TRBV2	-	TRBJ2-1	CASTSLPGTATGEQFF	TGTGCCAGCACATCCCTCCCGGGGACGGCAACAGGGGAGCAGTTCTTC
-	TRBV28	TRBD1	TRBJ1-1	CASQQGLGRSSFF	TGTGCCAGCCAACAGGGGTTGGGTAGATCTTCTTTCTTT
few	TRBV28	-	TRBJ1-4	CASSLRVAPNEKLFF	TGTGCCAGCAGTTTGCGCGTCGCACCTAATGAAAAACTGTTTTTT
-	TRBV28	-	TRBJ1-5	CASTTNGRGRNQPQHF	TGTGCCAGCACCACAAACGGGAGGGGTCGCAATCAGCCCCAGCATTTT
-	TRBV25-1	TRBD1	TRBJ1-1	CASSNRGKTEAFF	TGTGCCAGCAGTAACAGGGGGAAGACTGAAGCTTTCTTT
few	TRBV29-1	-	TRBJ1-3	CSVEDSSGNTIYF	TGCAGCGTTGAGGACAGTTCTGGAAACACCATATATTTT
few	TRBV5-1	-	TRBJ1-3	CASSTSPGAGNTIYF	TGCGCCAGCAGCACGTCGCCGGGGGCTGGAAACACCATATATTTT
-	TRBV9	-	TRBJ2-1	CASSLRGTEESEQFF	TGTGCCAGCAGCCTTAGAGGGACTGAGGAGAGTGAGCAGTTCTTC
-	TRBV18	TRBD1	TRBJ1-2	CASSPRQGKSGYTF	TGTGCCAGCTCACCACGACAGGGAAAGAGTGGCTACACCTTC
-	TRBV15	-	TRBJ2-5	CATSREALGLPNQETQYF	TGTGCCACCAGCAGAGAAGCCTTGGGACTCCCGAATCAAGAGACCCAGTACTTC
-	TRBV19	-	TRBJ1-3	CASRTHRDSGNTIYF	TGTGCCAGTAGGACCCACCGGGACTCTGGAAACACCATATATTTT
-	TRBV6-4	-	TRBJ1-1	CASSLQMNTEAFF	TGTGCCAGCAGTTTACAGATGAACACTGAAGCTTTCTTT
-	TRBV6-5	TRBD2	TRBJ2-7	CASRRSGLATYEQYF	TGTGCCAGCAGACGGTCGGGACTAGCAACCTACGAGCAGTACTTC
-	TRBV19	-	TRBJ1-6	CASTQFKTGDNSPLHF	TGTGCCAGTACCCAGTTCAAGACAGGAGATAATTCACCCCTCCACTTT
-	TRBV5-1	-	TRBJ2-2	CASRRQTANTGELFF	TGCGCCAGCAGGCGACAGACCGCGAACACCGGGGAGCTGTTTTTT
-	TRBV7-9	-	TRBJ2-5	CASTFGRGETQYF	TGTGCCAGCACTTTTGGGAGAGGGGAGACCCAGTACTTC
-	TRBV30	-	TRBJ1-2	CAWTPVYYGYTF	TGTGCCTGGACTCCAGTATATTATGGCTACACCTTC
-	TRBV4-3	TRBD1	TRBJ1-6	CASSLQGLYSPLHF	TGCGCCAGCAGCCTACAGGGGTTGTATTCACCCCTCCACTTT
-	TRBV29-1	-	TRBJ2-4	CSVFGAAIPIAKNIQYF	TGCAGCGTTTTTGGGGCAGCAATTCCTATAGCCAAAAACATTCAGTACTTC
once	TRBV4-2	TRBD1	TRBJ2-5	CASGLDRAQETQYF	TGTGCCAGCGGGTTAGACAGGGCCCAAGAGACCCAGTACTTC
-	TRBV5-6	TRBD1	TRBJ2-7	CASSWDRGYEQYF	TGTGCCAGCAGCTGGGACAGGGGTTACGAGCAGTACTTC
-	TRBV6-1	-	TRBJ2-2	CASSEGQGITRNYGELFF	TGTGCCAGCAGTGAGGGCCAGGGCATCACAAGGAACTACGGGGAGCTGTTTTTT
-	TRBV5-4	-	TRBJ2-5	CASSLDGRGETQYF	TGTGCCAGCAGCTTGGATGGCAGGGGAGAGACCCAGTACTTC
-	TRBV25-1	TRBD2	TRBJ2-7	CASSAASGRGTIEQYF	TGTGCCAGCAGTGCAGCTAGCGGGAGAGGCACGATTGAGCAGTACTTC
-	TRBV5-6	TRBD2	TRBJ2-5	CASSWGGRGETQYF	TGTGCCAGCAGCTGGGGCGGGAGAGGGGAGACCCAGTACTTC
-	TRBV6-5	-	TRBJ2-1	CASSMDYWNEQFF	TGTGCCAGCAGCATGGACTATTGGAATGAGCAGTTCTTC
few	TRBV9	-	TRBJ2-1	CASSRQVSNEQFF	TGTGCCAGCAGCAGACAGGTTTCCAATGAGCAGTTCTTC
-	TRBV6-2/TRBV6-3	-	TRBJ2-1	CASSYGGSGGQYNEQFF	TGTGCCAGCAGTTACGGGGGCTCGGGCGGGCAGTACAATGAGCAGTTCTTC
once	TRBV29-1	TRBD1	TRBJ2-3	CSVEPGTGSPDTQYF	TGCAGCGTTGAACCCGGGACAGGGTCCCCAGATACGCAGTATTTT
-	TRBV6-5	TRBD2	TRBJ2-2	CASSWGLGSTGELFF	TGTGCCAGCAGTTGGGGACTAGGGAGCACCGGGGAGCTGTTTTTT
few	TRBV5-6	-	TRBJ1-1	CASSLGFLAEAFF	TGTGCCAGCAGCTTGGGTTTTTTAGCAGAAGCTTTCTTT
once	TRBV19	-	TRBJ1-4	CASSLDARLSHEKLFF	TGTGCCAGTAGTCTAGATGCTAGACTCTCCCATGAAAAACTGTTTTTT
-	TRBV7-9	TRBD1	TRBJ1-3	CASSSPGQYSGNTIYF	TGTGCCAGCAGCTCCCCGGGACAGTACTCTGGAAACACCATATATTTT
-	TRBV7-9	-	TRBJ1-2	CASSLGGWSDYTF	TGTGCCAGCAGCTTGGGGGGTTGGTCGGACTACACCTTC
few	TRBV19	TRBD1	TRBJ2-2	CASSIRDRGGTGELFF	TGTGCCAGTAGTATCCGAGACAGGGGTGGGACCGGGGAGCTGTTTTTT
-	TRBV10-2	TRBD2	TRBJ2-3	CASSPLSGRGDTQYF	TGCGCCAGCAGCCCACTTAGCGGGAGAGGGGATACGCAGTATTTT
-	TRBV18	TRBD2	TRBJ2-2	CASSLIAGEVVGELFF	TGTGCCAGCTCACTAATAGCGGGAGAGGTCGTCGGGGAGCTGTTTTTT
-	TRBV20-1	-	TRBJ1-5	CSAQGNQPQHF	TGCAGTGCTCAGGGCAATCAGCCCCAGCATTTT
-	TRBV18	TRBD1	TRBJ2-1	CASSVTFGTGNNEQFF	TGTGCCAGCTCTGTTACATTCGGGACAGGGAACAATGAGCAGTTCTTC
-	TRBV6-2/TRBV6-3	-	TRBJ2-2	CASSYHGQGGGTGELFF	TGTGCCAGCAGTTACCACGGGCAGGGCGGTGGCACCGGGGAGCTGTTTTTT
-	TRBV5-1	-	TRBJ2-6	CASSFRVSGANVLTF	TGCGCCAGCAGCTTCAGGGTCTCTGGGGCCAACGTCCTGACTTTC